This T cell receptor (beta chain) was identified during a study of cytomegalovirus exposure and HLA in healthy donors. About the research overall: An earlier analysis identified 95 million to 120 million unique TCR beta sequences in some 170 million T cells. Notes on the study in general: The study labeled fewer than 200 TCR beta chains cytomegalovirus-associated. One variant, a missense change in DCLRE1C, was linked in a later analysis to TCR beta V- and J-gene trimming.

About this clone itself: Its target is not known.

The PCR contained 60 Vbeta and 13 Jbeta primers. Source study methods: The count from a later analysis was 79 million or so unique TCR beta chains, roughly 11 million of them shared. TCRdb keeps only in-frame clones here, not all; method: immunoSEQ multiplex PCR. That table is the source of V, J and clone size, and D and trimming were worked out from the DNA. In the table there are about 180,000 clones, about 82% of which are singletons. The CDR3 length is 19 residues. V gave up 0 bases and J gave up 0 bases; unmatched junction bases: 11. Germline loops: CDR1 SGDLS, CDR2 YYNGEE. Material: PBMCs. The TCR comes from a woman aged 30 to 39 in good health and CMV-seronegative. V gene TRBV9 combines with J gene TRBJ2-3; the match to TRBD2 covers 9 bases. The CDR3 region is CASSVGASGAFTSTDTQYF. The CDR3 DNA is TGTGCCAGCAGCGTAGGGGCTAGCGGGGCTTTTACTAGCACAGATACGCAGTATTTT.